Included here is one T cell receptor beta chain sequence, with context. The antigen remains undetermined. This specimen belongs to a study of T cells in localized non-small cell lung cancer. Findings and caveats of the study: Tumor trailed uninvolved adjacent lung in T cell clonality, which peaked there. Longer overall survival accompanied higher blood T cell density. A median around 55 of the top 100 tumor clones appeared in adjacent lung.

The germline V gene has CDR1 LGHNA and CDR2 YNFKEQ. Trimming took off 0 bases at V and 3 bases at J, with 8 bases between the two ends. This CDR3 region has 15 residues. Profiling relied on immunoSEQ multiplex PCR, and the TCRdb table lists in-frame clones only, not all of them. The profile shows some 64,000 clones, roughly four fifths of them singletons. V gene TRBV4-2 combines with J gene TRBJ1-4; no clear D. This receptor was taken from a man between 35 and 75 years old with stage II lung adenocarcinoma. This specimen consisted of PBMCs, obtained before any cancer treatment. The CDR3 reads CASSQETASNEKLFF. In DNA form, the CDR3 reads TGTGCCAGCAGCCAAGAGACGGCATCTAATGAAAAACTGTTTTTT.